The T cell receptor beta chain under discussion was sequenced for a study of shared clonotypes between healthy human individuals. Cells designated naive CD8 were CD45RO-negative and were positively selected for CCR7, with terminally differentiated effector memory CD45RA+ cells excluded. General study points: Sampling covered blood only; tissue repertoires likely differ.

Original methodology: Filtering differed, since immunoSEQ gave only junction sequences and no quality scores. TCRdb's table, derived via immunoSEQ multiplex PCR, lists solely in-frame clones and lacks some. V, J and clone size were drawn from that table, and D and trimming were deduced from the DNA. In the table there are 2 million to 2.5 million clones, 85% to 95% of which are singletons. As to this clone: The target antigen is unknown.

The germline CDR1 and CDR2 sequences are MDHEN and SYDVKM. V was pared by 3 bases and J by 7 bases, with 15 bases between. CDR3 length: 14 amino acids. This TCR was recovered from a young man in good health. Some clones in this sample may be carry-over from other donors' samples. V usage is TRBV28 and J usage is TRBJ1-1; TRBD1 might be the D (6 bases). The sample comprised naive CD8+ T cells from PBMCs. The CDR3 nucleotides are TGTGCCAGCAGTTTTACGGAAGCGACAGGTGAAGCTTTCTTT. Translated, it gives CASSFTEATGEAFF.